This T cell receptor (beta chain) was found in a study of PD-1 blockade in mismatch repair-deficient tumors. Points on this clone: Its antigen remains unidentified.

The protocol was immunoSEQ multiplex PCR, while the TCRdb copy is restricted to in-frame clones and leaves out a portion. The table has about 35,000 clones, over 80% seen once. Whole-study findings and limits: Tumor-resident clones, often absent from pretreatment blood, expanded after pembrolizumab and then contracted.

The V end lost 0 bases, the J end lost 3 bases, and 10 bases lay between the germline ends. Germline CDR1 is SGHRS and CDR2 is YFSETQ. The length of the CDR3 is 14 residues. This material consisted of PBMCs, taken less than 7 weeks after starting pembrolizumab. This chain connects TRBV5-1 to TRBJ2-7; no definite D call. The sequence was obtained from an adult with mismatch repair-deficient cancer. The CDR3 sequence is CASSLAPHSYEQYF. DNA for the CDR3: TGCGCCAGCAGCTTGGCCCCACACAGCTACGAGCAGTACTTC.